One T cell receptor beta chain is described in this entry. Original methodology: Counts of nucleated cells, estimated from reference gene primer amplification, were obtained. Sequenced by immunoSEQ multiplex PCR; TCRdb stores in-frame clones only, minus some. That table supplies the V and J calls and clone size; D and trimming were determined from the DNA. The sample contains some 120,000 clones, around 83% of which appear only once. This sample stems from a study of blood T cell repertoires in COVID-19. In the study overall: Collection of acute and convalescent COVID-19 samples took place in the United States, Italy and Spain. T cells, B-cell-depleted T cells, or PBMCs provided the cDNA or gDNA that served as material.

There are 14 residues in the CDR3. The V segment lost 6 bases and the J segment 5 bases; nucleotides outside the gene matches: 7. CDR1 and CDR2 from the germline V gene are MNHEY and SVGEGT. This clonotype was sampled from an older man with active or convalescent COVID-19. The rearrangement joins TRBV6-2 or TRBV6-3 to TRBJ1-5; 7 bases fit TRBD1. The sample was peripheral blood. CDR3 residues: CASSDRVMDQPQHF. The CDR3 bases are TGTGCCAGCAGCGACAGGGTTATGGATCAGCCCCAGCATTTT.